The next 14 T cell receptor beta chains were all read from a single sample in a study of blood T cell repertoires in COVID-19. Here immunoSEQ multiplex PCR was the method, and the copy in TCRdb shows in-frame clones only, minus some. The sample carries roughly 350,000 clones, 85% to 90% recorded once. Sequencing used peripheral blood. The receptors derive from a woman aged 50 to 60 with COVID-19, enrolled during active disease.

In this sample, this clone turned up once. The chain carries TRBV5-1 and TRBJ2-1; weak D call: TRBD1 (5 bases). Germline CDR1 and CDR2: SGHRS and YFSETQ. The length of the CDR3 is 12 residues. Trimming cost V 4 bases and J 8 bases, with 10 bases left between them. CDR3 residues: CASSTGWDEQFF. DNA of the CDR3: TGCGCCAGCAGCACAGGCTGGGATGAGCAGTTCTTC.

The V call is TRBV11-2, the J call TRBJ2-1; D gene ambiguous. CDR1 is SGHAT and CDR2 is FQNNGV in the germline V gene. Trimming took 5 bases from V and 4 from J, leaving 9 bases between them. The CDR3 covers 13 residues. CDR3 residues: CASSHTTYNEQFF. CDR3 bases: TGTGCCAGCAGCCACACCACATACAATGAGCAGTTCTTC. The variable domain in full, with the rest retrieved from reference TRBV11-2 and TRBJ2-1, is EAGVAQSPRYKIIEKRQSVAFWCNPISGHATLYWYQQILGQGPKLLIQFQNNGVVDDSQLPKDRFSAERLKGVDSTLKIQPAKLEDSAVYLCASSHTTYNEQFFGPGTRLTVL.

V is TRBV10-3 and J is TRBJ2-7; 13 bases line up with TRBD2. This CDR3 has 16 amino acids. The J segment lost 1 base and the V segment lost 3 bases, leaving 3 bases of the junction unmatched. Per germline, CDR1 ENHRY and CDR2 SYGVKD. The CDR3 loop is CAISDLTSGRSYEQYF. Here the CDR3 DNA reads TGTGCCATCAGTGACTTGACTAGCGGGAGGTCCTACGAGCAGTACTTC.

The chain has TRBV5-4 and TRBJ1-3, with D perhaps matching TRBD1 (5 bases). The V and J ends lost 1 base and 7 bases respectively, with 12 bases between them. The CDR3 is 14 amino acids. Looked up from germline, CDR1 is SGHNT and CDR2 is YYREEE (reference sequence). CDR3 sequence (DNA): TGTGCCAGCAGCTTGCAGGGTTCTCCTAACACCATATATTTT. Protein: CASSLQGSPNTIYF.

This clone was seen only once. The chain has TRBV19 and TRBJ2-1; D is possibly TRBD2 (6 bases). CDR1 is LNHDA and CDR2 is SQIVND in the germline V gene (reference sequence). V was clipped by 2 bases and J by 8 bases, with 13 bases between them. The CDR3 spans 14 residues. This CDR3 is CASSIRRGEDEQFF. Written as DNA, the CDR3 is TGTGCCAGTAGTATACGGCGGGGAGAGGATGAGCAGTTCTTC.

V gene TRBV4-2 combines with J gene TRBJ2-7; TRBD2 agrees at 7 bases. The germline CDR1 and CDR2 sequences are LGHNA and YNFKEQ. J gave up 0 bases and V 4 bases, and 3 bases lay outside the gene matches. The CDR3 is 14 amino acids. This chain's CDR3 is CASSLSGNSYEQYF. CDR3 bases: TGTGCCAGCAGCCTGAGCGGGAACTCCTACGAGCAGTACTTC.

A few counts support this clone. The V gene is TRBV5-1, the J gene TRBJ1-3; no clear D. Germline V gene lookup returns CDR1 SGHRS and CDR2 YFSETQ. Trimming took off 5 bases at V and 0 bases at J, with 12 bases between the two ends. CDR3 size: 15 residues. The CDR3 DNA sequence: TGCGCCAGCAGTCTGAGCTTTAACTCTGGAAACACCATATATTTT. Its translation is CASSLSFNSGNTIYF.

V usage is TRBV7-2 and J usage is TRBJ1-5; D call uncertain. This CDR3 comprises 12 residues. Germline lookup yields CDR1 SGHTA and CDR2 FQGNSA. V gave up 5 bases and J gave up 4 bases, with 6 bases separating them. The CDR3 DNA sequence: TGTGCCAGCAGCCGAGGGAATCAGCCCCAGCATTTT. It codes for CASSRGNQPQHF.

This clone was observed a single time. The V and J genes are TRBV11-2 and TRBJ2-1; 7 bases are a match to TRBD2. V was pared by 3 bases and J by 3 bases, with 5 bases of the junction left unmatched. Germline V gene data show CDR1 as SGHAT and CDR2 as FQNNGV. CDR3 size: 15 residues. The CDR3 spells CASSFGASGYNEQFF. The CDR3, as DNA: TGTGCCAGCAGCTTCGGGGCTAGCGGCTACAATGAGCAGTTCTTC.

The chain combines TRBV5-4 with TRBJ1-2; 9 bases match TRBD1. With 4 bases clipped from V and 4 bases from J, the junction kept 14 bases outside the gene matches. The CDR3 runs 17 residues. Per germline, CDR1 SGHNT and CDR2 YYREEE (reference sequence). CDR3 region: CASSPGDRVGYGYGYTF. In nucleotides, the CDR3 is TGTGCCAGCAGCCCCGGGGACAGGGTGGGCTATGGCTATGGCTACACCTTC.

The chain links TRBV5-1 to TRBJ2-3, with TRBD2 matching over 9 bases. V shed 9 bases and J 5 bases; nucleotides not matched to a gene: 16. In germline, CDR1 is SGHRS, CDR2 YFSETQ. This CDR3 is built from 16 residues. CDR3 in amino acids: CATSKEAGGPGDTQYF. CDR3 bases: TGCGCCACCTCAAAAGAGGCGGGAGGGCCCGGAGATACGCAGTATTTT.

The V call is TRBV10-1, the J call TRBJ2-2, with D hard to call. This CDR3 is built from 13 residues. From germline, CDR1 is WNHNN and CDR2 SYGVQD (reference sequence). The germline V and J ends were trimmed by 3 bases and 5 bases, with 7 bases remaining between them. In DNA, the CDR3 is TGCGCCAGCAGTGAACAGCAGACCGGGGAGCTGTTTTTT. Its translation is CASSEQQTGELFF.

The chain's CDR3 is CASSPLSGDYEQYF. The CDR3 DNA is TGTGCCAGCTCACCATTGTCAGGGGACTACGAGCAGTACTTC. The V call is TRBV18, the J call TRBJ2-7, with D possibly TRBD1 on 6 matching bases. The V gene lost 2 bases and the J gene lost 3 bases, with 11 bases spanning the gap. CDR1 and CDR2 from the germline V gene are KGHSH and LQKENI. The CDR3 runs to 14 residues.

V gene TRBV24-1 combines with J gene TRBJ2-2, with 12 bases matching TRBD2. After removal of 2 bases from V and 4 bases from J, the junction contained 4 bases not matched to a gene. Germline CDR1 is KGHDR and CDR2 is SFDVKD. The CDR3 has 17 residues. The CDR3 nucleotides are TGTGCCACCAGTGATTACGAGGGACTAGCGGGCACCGGGGAGCTGTTTTTT. Its protein is CATSDYEGLAGTGELFF.